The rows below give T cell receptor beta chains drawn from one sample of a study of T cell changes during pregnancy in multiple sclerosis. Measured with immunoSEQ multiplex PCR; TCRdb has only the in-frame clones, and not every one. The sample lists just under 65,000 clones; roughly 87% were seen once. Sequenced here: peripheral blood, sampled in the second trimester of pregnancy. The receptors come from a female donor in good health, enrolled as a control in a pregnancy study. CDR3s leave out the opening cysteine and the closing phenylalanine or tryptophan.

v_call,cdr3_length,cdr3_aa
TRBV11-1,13,ASSPRLEVTGEQY
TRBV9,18,ASSVGSGGRAVSSYNEQF
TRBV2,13,ASSEERGRGETQY
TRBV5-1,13,ASSLALLREETQY
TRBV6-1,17,ASSERARQGELWTGELF
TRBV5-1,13,ASSLYSGGANEQF
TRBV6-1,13,ASRALAGSYNEQF
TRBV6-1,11,ASSWRGPEGYT
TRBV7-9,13,ASRPGLAETYEQY
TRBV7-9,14,ASSLDGYGAYEKLF
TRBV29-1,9,SSRLGETQY
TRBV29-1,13,SVVGSPGLDNEQF
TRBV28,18,ASSCPLVGNLFSSYNEQF
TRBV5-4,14,ASSLAASGRSYEQY
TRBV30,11,AWTWGGWDKQF
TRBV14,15,ASSQDRRGGDTGELF
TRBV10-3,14,AISEIDSATNEKLF
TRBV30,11,AWSEHLPYGYT
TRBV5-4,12,ASSSVYGANVLT
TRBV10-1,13,ASSAGDTPGNEQF
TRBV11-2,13,ASSLEASGFYEQY
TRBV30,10,AWTSGRHEQY
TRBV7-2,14,ASSFGTSSYNSPLH